Below, 3 T cell receptor beta chains from the same sample are listed, as sequenced in a study of T cells in narcolepsy. Assay used: immunoSEQ multiplex PCR; TCRdb lists only in-frame clones, some missing. Here the sample spans 25,000 to 35,000 clones, about 83% being singletons. Material for sequencing was CD45RA- memory CD4+ T cells from PBMCs. The receptors derive from a human donor with narcolepsy.

The CDR3 DNA reads TGCGCCAGCAGCTTGGGGACAGGGACTGGGGCCAACGTCCTGACTTTC. Translating gives CASSLGTGTGANVLTF. V is TRBV5-1 and J is TRBJ2-6, with 8 bases that match TRBD1. Germline values: CDR1 SGHRS, CDR2 YFSETQ. The length of the CDR3 is 16 residues. J gave up 2 bases and V 0 bases, and 1 base lay outside the gene matches.

This clone was counted between two and nine times. This sequence joins TRBV7-2 and TRBJ1-5, with D perhaps TRBD1 (6 bases). CDR1 and CDR2 from the germline V gene are SGHTA and FQGNSA. Between the trimmed V and J ends, which lost 4 bases and 8 bases, there was a span of 21 bases. This CDR3 is 16 amino acids long. For the CDR3, the DNA is TGTGCCAGCAGCTCCGGATTATGGGGGCCCAACGAGCCCCAGCATTTT. Protein: CASSSGLWGPNEPQHF.

The chain carries TRBV7-6 and TRBJ1-6; a possible D gene is TRBD1 (5 bases). Looked up from germline, CDR1 is SGHVS and CDR2 is FNYEAQ. This CDR3 region has 13 residues. V was pared by 4 bases and J by 7 bases, with 8 bases between. CDR3 nucleotides: TGTGCCAGCAGCTGGGGGAAAAATTCACCCCTCCACTTT. Residues: CASSWGKNSPLHF.